The 30 T cell receptor beta chains in this list originate from one sample, sequenced in a study of radiotherapy plus CTLA-4 blockade in lung cancer. The protocol was immunoSEQ multiplex PCR, while the TCRdb copy is restricted to in-frame clones and leaves out a portion. The table has some 110,000 clones, more than 80% seen once. The sequences come from peripheral blood, collected from a patient treated with radiotherapy plus ipilimumab. These receptors all come from a human donor with non-small cell lung cancer that progressed on radiotherapy plus ipilimumab.

This chain uses TRBV19 with TRBJ2-7; D gene uncertain. V shed 4 bases and J shed 3 bases, with 10 bases lying between them. The V gene's germline CDR1 is LNHDA and CDR2 SQIVND (reference sequence). The CDR3 sequence is 13 residues long. CDR3 in DNA: TGTGCCAGTAGTAGTAGTTCGGGCTACGAGCAGTACTTC. Translated: CASSSSSGYEQYF.

The rearrangement joins TRBV5-1 to TRBJ1-5, with a tentative D call TRBD1 (5 bases). The V gene lost 0 bases and the J gene lost 3 bases, with 7 bases spanning the gap. The germline gives CDR1 SGHRS, CDR2 YFSETQ. CDR3 length: 14 amino acids. As DNA, the CDR3 is TGCGCCAGCAGCTTGGGAGGGGACAATCAGCCCCAGCATTTT. Residues: CASSLGGDNQPQHF.

This clone is medium-sized by share. CDR3 amino acids: CASSGPVSGTGELFF. Here the CDR3 DNA reads TGTGCCAGCAGCGGCCCCGTAAGCGGAACCGGGGAGCTGTTTTTT. The chain employs TRBV7-3 and TRBJ2-2, with D tentatively TRBD2 (5 bases). Germline V CDR1 and CDR2: SGHTA, FQGTGA. The CDR3 spans 15 residues. Trimming pared 5 bases from V and 5 bases from J, leaving 15 bases between.

This sequence joins TRBV7-6 and TRBJ2-2; D not certain. Trimming took off 0 bases at V and 4 bases at J, with 6 bases between the two ends. The germline CDR1 and CDR2 sequences are SGHVS and FNYEAQ. This CDR3 spans 14 amino acids. The CDR3 region has the DNA TGTGCCAGCAGCTTAGCCATGGGCACCGGGGAGCTGTTTTTT. Amino acids: CASSLAMGTGELFF.

This chain uses TRBV7-9 with TRBJ2-2, with 10 bases that match TRBD2. CDR3 length: 18 residues. J lost 5 bases, V lost 2 bases, and 11 bases had no gene match. Germline assignment: CDR1 SEHNR and CDR2 FQNEAQ (reference sequence). CDR3 nucleotides: TGTGCCAGCAGCTTATCTCCTCTAGCGGGAGTCGGAACCGGGGAGCTGTTTTTT. This encodes CASSLSPLAGVGTGELFF.

V usage is TRBV5-1 and J usage is TRBJ2-1; 10 nucleotides line up with TRBD2. V shed 3 bases, J shed 4 bases, and the junction held 7 bases outside the gene matches. The germline V gene encodes CDR1 SGHRS and CDR2 YFSETQ. The CDR3 runs 16 residues. The DNA of the CDR3 is TGCGCCAGCAGCTGGACTAGCGGCGAGGGGTACAATGAGCAGTTCTTC. Protein: CASSWTSGEGYNEQFF. Based on the CDR3 plus reference TRBV5-1 and TRBJ2-1, the full variable domain is KAGVTQTPRYLIKTRGQQVTLSCSPISGHRSVSWYQQTPGQGLQFLFEYFSETQRNKGNFPGRFSGRQFSNSRSEMNVSTLELGDSALYLCASSWTSGEGYNEQFFGPGTRLTVL.

This clone was counted a few times. The chain combines TRBV27 with TRBJ1-5, with a possible D match to TRBD1 (6 bases). Germline CDR1 and CDR2: MNHEY and SMNVEV (reference sequence). This CDR3 has 16 amino acids. Trimming took off 6 bases at V and 4 bases at J, with 19 bases between the two ends. CDR3 in DNA: TGTGCCAGCAGACCTATCGGGACACCGGGGAATCAGCCCCAGCATTTT. Amino acids: CASRPIGTPGNQPQHF.

The gene calls are TRBV6-1 and TRBJ2-1; the D call may be TRBD1 or TRBD2 (6 bases each). V was pared by 7 bases and J by 3 bases, with 13 bases between. The V gene's germline CDR1 is MNHNS and CDR2 SASEGT. This CDR3 has 14 residues. This CDR3 reads CASTPGGGYNEQFF. CDR3 in DNA: TGTGCCAGCACTCCAGGAGGGGGCTACAATGAGCAGTTCTTC.

This clone was counted a few times. The V call is TRBV10-3, the J call TRBJ2-1; D may match TRBD1 or TRBD2 (6 bases each). V was cut by 8 bases and J by 8 bases, with 10 bases left in between. CDR3 length: 11 amino acids. Germline loops: CDR1 ENHRY, CDR2 SYGVKD. The CDR3 is CAIQRGDEQFF. The DNA for the CDR3 is TGTGCCATCCAAAGGGGGGATGAGCAGTTCTTC.

The V call is TRBV19, the J call TRBJ2-3; 7 bases line up with TRBD2. Germline CDR1 LNHDA, CDR2 SQIVND (reference sequence). Trimming at V came to 3 bases and at J to 0 bases, leaving 3 bases not matched to a gene. The CDR3 extends over 15 amino acids. CDR3 nucleotides: TGTGCCAGTAGTATTCCGGGAGGCAGCACAGATACGCAGTATTTT. Translated, it gives CASSIPGGSTDTQYF.

The chain is built from TRBV7-6 and TRBJ2-1, with 9 bases identical to TRBD2. Germline-derived CDR1 and CDR2 are SGHVS and FNYEAQ. V lost 1 base and J lost 0; bases outside the gene matches: 4. This CDR3 is built from 17 residues. The CDR3 DNA sequence: TGTGCCAGCAGCTTAGGGGTTAGCGGGAGCTCCTACAATGAGCAGTTCTTC. Translated: CASSLGVSGSSYNEQFF. Looking up the rest from reference TRBV7-6 and TRBJ2-1 gives the full variable domain: GAGVSQSPRYKVTKRGQDVALRCDPISGHVSLYWYRQALGQGPEFLTYFNYEAQQDKSGLPNDRFSAERPEGSISTLTIQRTEQRDSAMYRCASSLGVSGSSYNEQFFGPGTRLTVL.

The chain has TRBV27 and TRBJ2-1; D remains ambiguous. The V and J ends lost 4 bases and 12 bases respectively, with 22 bases between them. CDR3 length: 15 residues. The germline gives CDR1 MNHEY, CDR2 SMNVEV (reference sequence). The CDR3 nucleotides read TGTGCCAGCAGTTCTCATCCACCAGATAGCTGGCGGCAGTTCTTC. It translates to CASSSHPPDSWRQFF.

The chain links TRBV5-1 to TRBJ1-3; 9 bases match TRBD1. With 4 bases clipped from V and 3 bases from J, the junction kept 8 bases outside the gene matches. Germline-derived CDR1 and CDR2 are SGHRS and YFSETQ. The CDR3 consists of 16 residues. For the CDR3, the DNA is TGCGCCAGCAGCCCACTAACAGGGGGCCTTGGAAACACCATATATTTT. Its protein is CASSPLTGGLGNTIYF.

In this sample, this clone turned up a few times. V gene TRBV19 combines with J gene TRBJ1-2, with D unclear. Trimming left V 3 bases short and J 0 bases short, with 5 bases between. Looked up from germline, CDR1 is LNHDA and CDR2 is SQIVND (reference sequence). This CDR3 has 13 amino acids. CDR3 nucleotides: TGTGCCAGTAGTATTCGGGCTAACTATGGCTACACCTTC. It codes for CASSIRANYGYTF. Variable domain in full (rest from reference TRBV19 and TRBJ1-2): DGGITQSPKYLFRKEGQNVTLSCEQNLNHDAMYWYRQDPGQGLRLIYYSQIVNDFQKGDIAEGYSVSREKKESFPLTVTSAQKNPTAFYLCASSIRANYGYTFGSGTRLTVV.

This chain connects TRBV11-3 to TRBJ2-1; TRBD2 is a possible D gene (5 bases). V was clipped by 3 bases and J by 6 bases, with 12 bases between them. The CDR3 contains 14 residues. Germline CDR1 SGHNT, CDR2 YENEEA. CDR3 nucleotide sequence: TGTGCCAGCAGCTTTCGGGGTAGCAGCAATGAGCAGTTCTTC. Translating gives CASSFRGSSNEQFF. The full variable domain, its missing parts supplied by reference TRBV11-3 and TRBJ2-1, is EAGVVQSPRYKIIEKKQPVAFWCNPISGHNTLYWYLQNLGQGPELLIRYENEEAVDDSQLPKDRFSAERLKGVDSTLKIQPAELGDSAVYLCASSFRGSSNEQFFGPGTRLTVL.

The V gene is TRBV7-9, the J gene TRBJ2-7; D not certain. The germline V gene has CDR1 SEHNR and CDR2 FQNEAQ (reference sequence). The CDR3 loop spans 12 amino acids. V was clipped by 8 bases and J by 2 bases, with 10 bases between them. CDR3 sequence reads: CASHAFPYEQYF. CDR3 DNA sequence: TGTGCCAGCCATGCCTTTCCCTACGAGCAGTACTTC.

The rearrangement links TRBV2 to TRBJ2-1; possibly TRBD2 for D (6 bases). CDR1 is SNHLY and CDR2 is FYNNEI in the germline V gene. With 6 bases removed from V and 8 bases from J, the gap between germline ends came to 14 bases. The CDR3 extends over 13 amino acids. CDR3 in DNA: TGTGCCAGCAGAATACGGGAGTACTATGAGCAGTTCTTC. It yields the protein CASRIREYYEQFF.

The CDR3: CAWSVQPGSVYF. CDR3 DNA sequence: TGTGCCTGGAGTGTACAGCCCGGCTCGGTGTACTTC. The chain is built from TRBV30 and TRBJ2-7; D gene unclear. Germline values: CDR1 GTSNPN, CDR2 SVGIG (reference sequence). V lost 0 bases to trimming and J lost 12 bases, with 15 bases between them. The CDR3 has 12 residues.

The table lists this clone with a few counts. The CDR3 bases are TGCGCCAGCAGCTCGGGGGACAGGATGAACTATGGCTACACCTTC. Its translation: CASSSGDRMNYGYTF. V and J are TRBV5-1 and TRBJ1-2; 8 bases align to TRBD1. This CDR3 has 15 amino acids. CDR1 and CDR2 (germline): SGHRS, YFSETQ. V gave up 3 bases and J gave up 2 bases; unmatched junction bases: 6.

In DNA form, the CDR3 reads TGTGCCAGCAGCTCAGGCCAGGGAATTTCTGGGAATGAGCAGTTCTTC. Translating it yields CASSSGQGISGNEQFF. The V gene is TRBV11-3, the J gene TRBJ2-1; the D gene is possibly TRBD1 (5 bases). Per germline, CDR1 SGHNT and CDR2 YENEEA. The CDR3 loop spans 16 amino acids. V was shortened by 4 bases and J by 7 bases, with 20 bases between the two germline ends.

V gene TRBV5-4 combines with J gene TRBJ1-2; D remains unclear. Per germline, CDR1 SGHNT and CDR2 YYREEE (reference sequence). V was pared by 2 bases and J by 6 bases, with 11 bases between. The CDR3 covers 13 residues. The CDR3 loop reads CASSFPDRDGYTF. In DNA form, the CDR3 reads TGTGCCAGCAGCTTTCCCGACCGGGATGGCTACACCTTC.

The chain combines TRBV19 with TRBJ1-2; the D gene is possibly TRBD1 (6 bases). The V end was cut by 3 bases, the J end by 5 bases, with 22 bases between. Germline V gene sequence: CDR1 LNHDA, CDR2 SQIVND (reference sequence). This CDR3 has 17 residues. The CDR3 DNA is TGTGCCAGTAGTATTCCCCAGATCAGGGGCTGGAGGTATGGCTACACCTTC. Translation: CASSIPQIRGWRYGYTF.

To note about this clone: The same CDR3 is also encoded by other DNA sequences in this sample. This chain joins TRBV5-4 and TRBJ1-1; the D is unclear. Germline assignment: CDR1 SGHNT and CDR2 YYREEE (reference sequence). Deletions cut 0 bases from V and 2 bases from J, with 5 bases between. The CDR3 is 13 amino acids. The CDR3 region is CASSLAQNTEAFF. For the CDR3, the DNA is TGTGCCAGCAGCTTGGCCCAAAACACTGAAGCTTTCTTT.

V usage is TRBV6-1 and J usage is TRBJ1-3; TRBD1 matches 7 bases. CDR1 and CDR2 (germline): MNHNS, SASEGT. The CDR3 totals 14 residues. V was pared by 7 bases and J by 1 base, with 4 bases of the junction left unmatched. The CDR3 reads CASIRTGSGNTIYF. The CDR3 bases are TGTGCCAGCATCAGGACAGGATCTGGAAACACCATATATTTT.

V is TRBV10-1 and J is TRBJ1-1; tentatively, D is TRBD1 (5 bases). This CDR3 region has 14 residues. CDR1 is WNHNN, CDR2 SYGVQD, per germline (reference sequence). Trimming pared 0 bases from V and 8 bases from J, leaving 13 bases between. The CDR3 sequence: CASSESGREGEAFF. The CDR3 bases are TGCGCCAGCAGTGAGTCGGGCAGGGAGGGAGAAGCTTTCTTT.

The chain carries TRBV7-6 and TRBJ2-5, with no clear D. CDR3 length: 16 residues. CDR1 is SGHVS, CDR2 FNYEAQ, per germline. Trimming removed 5 bases at V and 1 base at J, with 17 bases between. This CDR3 is CASSPWMMKGQETQYF. The CDR3 coding sequence is TGTGCCAGCAGCCCCTGGATGATGAAAGGCCAAGAGACCCAGTACTTC.

This chain links TRBV25-1 with TRBJ1-1; the D is unclear. The V end was cut by 4 bases, the J end by 4 bases, with 16 bases between. The CDR3 has 15 amino acids. The V gene's germline CDR1 is MGHDK and CDR2 SYGVNS. The chain's CDR3 is CASSAFQAGGTEAFF. The DNA for the CDR3 is TGTGCCAGCAGTGCCTTCCAAGCTGGTGGCACTGAAGCTTTCTTT.

The CDR3 spells CASSGGTNEKLFF. The CDR3 DNA reads TGTGCCAGCAGCGGGGGAACTAATGAAAAACTGTTTTTT. The chain couples TRBV2 to TRBJ1-4; a possible D gene is TRBD1 (5 bases). V lost 6 bases and J lost 1, with 6 bases in between. CDR3 length equals 13 residues. Germline assignment: CDR1 SNHLY and CDR2 FYNNEI.

V usage is TRBV19 and J usage is TRBJ2-7; 10 bases agree with TRBD2. CDR3 size: 14 residues. Per the germline V gene, CDR1 is LNHDA and CDR2 is SQIVND (reference sequence). The V and J ends lost 1 base and 7 bases, in that order; junction bases with no gene match: 4. The CDR3 spells CASSIVLAGDEQYF. CDR3 coding DNA: TGTGCCAGTAGTATAGTTCTAGCGGGAGATGAGCAGTACTTC. Full variable domain (outside the CDR3, taken from reference TRBV19 and TRBJ2-7): DGGITQSPKYLFRKEGQNVTLSCEQNLNHDAMYWYRQDPGQGLRLIYYSQIVNDFQKGDIAEGYSVSREKKESFPLTVTSAQKNPTAFYLCASSIVLAGDEQYFGPGTRLTVT.

This chain connects TRBV2 to TRBJ2-5, with 8 bases identical to TRBD1. The germline CDR1 and CDR2 sequences are SNHLY and FYNNEI. With V trimmed by 3 bases and J by 4 bases, 4 bases remained unmatched. The CDR3 totals 14 residues. The CDR3 here is CASSEHDRGETQYF. In nucleotides, the CDR3 is TGTGCCAGCAGTGAGCACGACAGGGGAGAGACCCAGTACTTC.